The T cell receptor beta chain described here comes from a study of T cell responses to AZD1222 COVID-19 vaccine. Findings and caveats of the study: Nearly half of spike-specific TCRs reportedly go after variant regions that carry no mutations.

TCRdb keeps only in-frame clones here, not all; method: immunoSEQ multiplex PCR. The data contain over 75,000 clones, 80% to 90% of them seen just once; the ten biggest clones take up more than 2%. Second-dose intervals of approximately 4 or approximately 12 weeks were pooled. This CDR3 comprises 14 residues. The germline gives CDR1 MNHEY, CDR2 SVGAGI. V was shortened by 10 bases and J by 4 bases, with 17 bases between the two germline ends. Comments on this clone: Its antigen remains unidentified.

This material consisted of peripheral blood, taken 28 days after the second AZD1222 dose. The chain uses TRBV6-5 and TRBJ1-5; D is possibly TRBD1 (6 bases). The TCR was taken from an adult who received the AZD1222 COVID-19 vaccine. The CDR3 DNA reads as TGTGCCACCACTCATCCACAGGGAAATCAGCCCCAGCATTTT. Translating it yields CATTHPQGNQPQHF.